The T cell receptor beta chain described here comes from a study of T cell responses to AZD1222 COVID-19 vaccine. The study, taken as a whole, reports: Unmutated variant regions reportedly attract nearly half of all spike-specific TCRs.

The repertoire was sequenced with immunoSEQ multiplex PCR; TCRdb's copy has only in-frame clones and lacks some. The sample shows about 120,000 clones, more than 75% of them seen only once. With V trimmed by 6 bases and J by 2 bases, 17 bases remained unmatched. Germline values: CDR1 SNHLY, CDR2 FYNNEI. This CDR3 region has 19 residues. A note on this clone: Its antigen is not identified.

The TCR sequence derives from an adult who received the AZD1222 COVID-19 vaccine. The sample here was peripheral blood, taken 28 days after the second AZD1222 dose. The chain couples TRBV2 to TRBJ1-5; 9 bases are a match to TRBD1. The CDR3 region has the DNA TGTGCCAGCAGAGACCAACCGGGACAGGGAAGGGTCGGCAATCAGCCCCAGCATTTT. Its protein product is CASRDQPGQGRVGNQPQHF.